This T cell receptor beta chain derives from a study of T cells in Graves' hyperthyroidism and ophthalmopathy. The CDR3 regions of TCR beta were amplified from RNA transcripts. When the TCR CDR3 underwent first-round RT-PCR, the HTBI primer set was used. TCRdb re-called the multiplex PCR reads with MiXCR, one entry per CDR3 protein. The sample lists hundreds of thousands of distinct CDR3 sequences; approximately 13% were seen once. This clonotype was seen many times. Its specificity is unknown. The germline V gene encodes CDR1 PRHDT and CDR2 FYEKMQ (reference sequence). CDR3 size: 15 residues. The V segment lost 5 bases and the J segment 3 bases; nucleotides outside the gene matches: 4. General study points: Among clonotypes expanded in thyroid above 0.001, most were also found in blood. The model foresaw ophthalmopathy a median roughly 6.5 months prior to onset.

A patient was excluded if there was uncontrolled infection, other autoimmune disease, pregnancy or lactation. This receptor was identified in a woman younger than 35 with Graves' hyperthyroidism. This chain connects TRBV13 to TRBJ2-5, with 12 nucleotides matching TRBD2. What was sequenced was blood. This CDR3 reads CASSARLAGEETQYF. The DNA of the CDR3 is TGTGCCAGCAGCGCCCGACTAGCGGGAGAAGAGACCCAGTACTTC.